This T cell receptor (beta chain) was retrieved from a study of cytomegalovirus exposure and HLA in healthy donors. Study-level findings and limits: In a later analysis, V- and J-gene trimming of beta chains associated with a DCLRE1C missense variant, replicated independently. Per a later analysis, HLA-associated TCR beta chains showed more clonal expansion than other, equally common TCR beta chains.

Each of the donors was a healthy bone marrow donor. As for this clone: The antigen remains unidentified. The CDR3 carries no conserved terminal phenylalanine or tryptophan, so it likely arises from a read error. The DNA is omitted, as the CDR3 cannot be located on it reliably, and the CDR3 follows TCRdb's listing.

The CDR3 is made up of 14 amino acids, end residues included. Germline V gives CDR1 MRHNA, CDR2 SNTAGT. It was with 60 Vbeta and 13 Jbeta primers that the PCR ran. The assay was immunoSEQ multiplex PCR, and TCRdb's table has in-frame clones only and misses some. Seen here are around 140,000 clones, roughly four fifths observed once, and the top ten hold 1.4%. This TCR came from a man in his thirties or forties in good health and CMV-seropositive. This chain joins TRBV6-4 and TRBJ2-7; TRBD2 reflects the table's D call only, with no check against the DNA. Specimen: PBMCs. CDR3 in amino acids: CASSEAPKEREAII.